Here is one TCR beta chain with its context. Its antigen is unknown. Within one base of it there is no much larger clone, and no base qualities were kept. This sample is drawn from a study of T-cell reconstitution after alpha-beta-depleted transplantation in children (dated by TCRdb to about 2016). About the investigation overall: Using TCR repertoire profiling, the study quantitatively followed how T-cell immune reconstitution unfolded in children after TCRalphabeta/CD19-depleted allogeneic hematopoietic cell transplantation. General findings and caveats noted by the study authors: In some patients, the high TCRbeta diversity seen at day 60 was put down to recipient T cells and intrathymic progenitors that had survived conditioning. The apparently early recovery of alphabetaT-cell counts about two months after transplant reportedly depended on only several hundred rapidly expanded clones that came from non-depleted graft cells. Over subsequent months, a decline in hyperexpanded clone frequencies was noted, and after one year, T-cell counts and TCRbeta diversity were mostly ascribed to newly produced T cells.

Including cysteine and phenylalanine, the CDR3 has 12 amino acids. This entry keeps only the CDR3 DNA: 36 bases, framed from base 1. The junction carries 10 bases between V and J, which are trimmed by 4 bases and 7 bases respectively. Receptors were amplified or captured by PCR. The reads were generated on an Illumina HiSeq 2500. TCR library preparation used molecular barcoding, with unique molecular identifiers applied to normalize quantification of the TCRbeta repertoire. The raw public reads went through TCRdb reprocessing: fastp at Q25, MiXCR clone calling, in-frame beta chains kept. All rows with the same CDR3 protein become a single entry with the most common DNA and genes. The sample contains over 150,000 distinct CDR3 sequences, about 6.6% of them found a single time. The ten largest clones add up to about 6% of the sample. Taken with the paper, the label for treatment or condition translates to: allogeneic hematopoietic cell transplantation with graft depleted of TCRalphabeta T cells and CD19 B cells. TCRalphabeta/CD19-depleted allogeneic hematopoietic cell grafts were given to the transplant recipients, all of whom were children.

Rearrangement joined TRBV12-3 or TRBV12-4 to TRBJ1-2, with the D gene not clear enough to name. Sequencing was performed on PBMCs, taken before TCRalphabeta/CD19-depleted stem cell transplant. This clonotype was obtained from a boy aged 2 to 10 with acute lymphoblastic leukemia, due to receive a stem cell transplant. The base sequence is TGTGCCAGCAGTTGGGCCCCCGGTGGCTACACCTTC. Translated, it reads CASSWAPGGYTF.